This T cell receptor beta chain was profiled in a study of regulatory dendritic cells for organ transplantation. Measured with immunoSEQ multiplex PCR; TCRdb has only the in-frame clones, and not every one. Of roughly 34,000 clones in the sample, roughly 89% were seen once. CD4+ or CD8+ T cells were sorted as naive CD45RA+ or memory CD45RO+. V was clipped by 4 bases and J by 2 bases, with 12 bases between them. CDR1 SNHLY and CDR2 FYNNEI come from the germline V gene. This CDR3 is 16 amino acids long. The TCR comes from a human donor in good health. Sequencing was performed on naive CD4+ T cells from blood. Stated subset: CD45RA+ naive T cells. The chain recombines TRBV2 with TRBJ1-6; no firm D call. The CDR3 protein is CASSVGGSTYNSPLHF. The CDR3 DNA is TGTGCCAGCAGTGTTGGAGGGAGTACCTATAATTCACCCCTCCACTTT.